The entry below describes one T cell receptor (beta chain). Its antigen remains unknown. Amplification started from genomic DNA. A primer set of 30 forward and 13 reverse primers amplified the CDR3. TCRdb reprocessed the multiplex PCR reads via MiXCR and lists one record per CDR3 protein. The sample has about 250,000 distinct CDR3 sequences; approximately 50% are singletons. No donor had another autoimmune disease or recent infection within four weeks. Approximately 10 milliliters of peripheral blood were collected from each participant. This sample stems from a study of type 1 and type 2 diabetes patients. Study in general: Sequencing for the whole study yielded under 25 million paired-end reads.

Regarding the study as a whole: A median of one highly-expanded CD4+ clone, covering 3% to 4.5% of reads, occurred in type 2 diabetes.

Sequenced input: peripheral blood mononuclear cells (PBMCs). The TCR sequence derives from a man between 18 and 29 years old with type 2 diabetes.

In DNA, the CDR3 is TGCAGTGCTAGAGCTAGCGGGGGGGGTTACGAGCAGTACTTC. Encoded protein: CSARASGGGYEQYF. The chain carries TRBV20-1 and TRBJ2-7; 12 bases align to TRBD2. V shed 1 base, J shed 4 bases, and the junction held 2 bases outside the gene matches. In germline, CDR1 is DFQATT, CDR2 SNEGSKA (reference sequence). This CDR3 has 14 amino acids.